The source of this T cell receptor (beta chain) is a study of T-cell reconstitution after alpha-beta-depleted transplantation in children (TCRdb year 2016). Turning to the overall study: Using TCR repertoire profiling, the study followed T-cell immune reconstitution in a quantitative way in children after TCRalphabeta/CD19-depleted allogeneic hematopoietic cell transplantation.

The CDR3 measures 14 amino acids from cysteine to phenylalanine. The only DNA kept is the CDR3, 42 bases in frame from the first base. The germline V gene encodes CDR1 MGHDK and CDR2 SYGVNS. For this chain, trimming is 4 bases at the V end and 6 bases at the J end, and the number of junction bases without a gene match is 4. The sample holds many counts of this clonotype. The antigen it recognizes is unknown. Per-nucleotide qualities are absent, and no much larger clonotype sits a single base away. Library preparation used PCR. Sequencing was performed on an Illumina HiSeq 2500. To normalize quantification of the TCRbeta repertoire, the TCR libraries were built with molecular barcoding that relied on unique molecular identifiers. TCRdb ran its own pipeline on the public reads, namely fastp trimming at Q25 and MiXCR clone calling, and kept in-frame beta chains. Under each unique CDR3 protein, matching rows form one entry showing the most common genes and DNA. The sample yields around 500,000 distinct CDR3 sequences; under 15% were counted once. Of the sample, around 6.1% is held by the ten largest clones.

Recombination linked TRBV25-1 to TRBJ2-2; 8 middle bases align to TRBD1. This clonotype was sampled from a human donor who donated a stem cell graft to a child with combined immunodeficiency. This material consisted of PBMCs from the stem cell graft donor, taken from the stem cell graft. The nucleotide sequence is TGTGCCAGCAGTGCGATGACAGGGGCCGGGGAGCTGTTTTTT. Its protein is CASSAMTGAGELFF.